Listed below are T cell receptor beta chains from one sample, sequenced in a study of PD-L1 blockade in urothelial cancer. The table came from immunoSEQ multiplex PCR; TCRdb's copy has only in-frame clones and leaves some out. The sample includes around 46,000 clones, more than 70% seen only once; the top ten take about 2.6%. Sequenced here: PBMCs, sampled around atezolizumab (anti-PD-L1) treatment. The receptors shown here come from a man aged 60 to 75 with urothelial cancer. The CDR3 runs from the conserved cysteine through the conserved F or W. Each record gives: V gene, D gene, clone size, J gene, CDR3 DNA, CDR3 protein. D genes are given only for firm matches. Clone size is shown for a subset of rows, as once, few, many or a class of expanded clone.

V gene: TRBV7-6; D gene: .; clone size: .; J gene: TRBJ2-3; CDR3 DNA: TGTGCCAGCAGCTTAGACATGCACGCAGATACGCAGTATTTT; CDR3 protein: CASSLDMHADTQYF
V gene: TRBV5-6; D gene: .; clone size: .; J gene: TRBJ2-5; CDR3 DNA: TGTGCCAGCAGCTTTCAGACAGTACAAGAGACCCAGTACTTC; CDR3 protein: CASSFQTVQETQYF
V gene: TRBV9; D gene: .; clone size: .; J gene: TRBJ2-5; CDR3 DNA: TGTGCCAGCAGCGTAGAATCGAGCACGGAGACCCAGTACTTC; CDR3 protein: CASSVESSTETQYF
V gene: TRBV7-6; D gene: .; clone size: .; J gene: TRBJ1-3; CDR3 DNA: TGTGCCAGCAGCTCACAGAGGTCGGCGCGGGCCTCTGGAAACACCATATATTTT; CDR3 protein: CASSSQRSARASGNTIYF
V gene: TRBV9; D gene: .; clone size: .; J gene: TRBJ1-3; CDR3 DNA: TGTGCCAGCGCGAGCGACAGCCACTCTGGAAACACCATATATTTT; CDR3 protein: CASASDSHSGNTIYF
V gene: TRBV6-1; D gene: .; clone size: .; J gene: TRBJ1-3; CDR3 DNA: TGTGCCAGCAGTACGGACAGCTCTGGAAACACCATATATTTT; CDR3 protein: CASSTDSSGNTIYF
V gene: TRBV19; D gene: TRBD1; clone size: .; J gene: TRBJ2-1; CDR3 DNA: TGTGCCAGTAGTCCTCGACAGGGGGGGGGCAATGAGCAGTTCTTC; CDR3 protein: CASSPRQGGGNEQFF
V gene: TRBV5-6; D gene: TRBD1; clone size: .; J gene: TRBJ2-3; CDR3 DNA: TGTGCCAGCAGCAAACCGACAGGGGGTACAGATACGCAGTATTTT; CDR3 protein: CASSKPTGGTDTQYF
V gene: TRBV5-1; D gene: TRBD1; clone size: .; J gene: TRBJ1-3; CDR3 DNA: TGCGCCAGCAGCGTGACAGGGGGCGCGGGTTCGGGAAACACCATATATTTT; CDR3 protein: CASSVTGGAGSGNTIYF
V gene: TRBV10-1; D gene: TRBD1; clone size: .; J gene: TRBJ1-1; CDR3 DNA: TGCGCCAGCAGCCGGCAGGGGGAAGGAGCTTTCTTT; CDR3 protein: CASSRQGEGAFF
V gene: TRBV6-1; D gene: .; clone size: .; J gene: TRBJ2-1; CDR3 DNA: TGTGCCAGCAGTGACCCTCCCACAAGCTACAATGAGCAGTTCTTC; CDR3 protein: CASSDPPTSYNEQFF
V gene: TRBV10-2; D gene: .; clone size: .; J gene: TRBJ2-2; CDR3 DNA: TGCGCCAGCAGTGAGGCTACCACGACCGGGGAGCTGTTTTTT; CDR3 protein: CASSEATTTGELFF
V gene: TRBV19; D gene: .; clone size: .; J gene: TRBJ2-3; CDR3 DNA: TGTGCCAGTAGTATAGATGGGCGGGGCGCAGATACGCAGTATTTT; CDR3 protein: CASSIDGRGADTQYF
V gene: TRBV12-5; D gene: TRBD2; clone size: .; J gene: TRBJ2-7; CDR3 DNA: TGTGCTAGTGGCCCACAGCGGGGAACCTACGAGCAGTACTTC; CDR3 protein: CASGPQRGTYEQYF
V gene: TRBV19; D gene: TRBD1; clone size: .; J gene: TRBJ2-3; CDR3 DNA: TGTGCCAGTAGAGTCCGGGGGACAGGTTCTAGCACAGATACGCAGTATTTT; CDR3 protein: CASRVRGTGSSTDTQYF
V gene: TRBV18; D gene: TRBD1; clone size: once; J gene: TRBJ2-3; CDR3 DNA: TGTGCCAGCTCACCAACGTTGCGACAGGGGGCGAGCACAGATACGCAGTATTTT; CDR3 protein: CASSPTLRQGASTDTQYF
V gene: TRBV6-5; D gene: .; clone size: .; J gene: TRBJ1-4; CDR3 DNA: TGTGCCAGCGCGCCCATTGGGCCCGCCAATGAAAAACTGTTTTTT; CDR3 protein: CASAPIGPANEKLFF
V gene: TRBV30; D gene: .; clone size: .; J gene: TRBJ1-1; CDR3 DNA: TGTGCCTGGAGTGGGGGGGCTGAAGCTTTCTTT; CDR3 protein: CAWSGGAEAFF
V gene: TRBV25-1; D gene: TRBD1; clone size: .; J gene: TRBJ1-6; CDR3 DNA: TGTGCCAGCAGTGACCCCGGACAGGGCGGTAATTCACCCCTCCACTTT; CDR3 protein: CASSDPGQGGNSPLHF
V gene: TRBV2; D gene: .; clone size: .; J gene: TRBJ1-2; CDR3 DNA: TGTGCCAGCAGTGAAGCGTGGACAGACTATGGCTACACCTTC; CDR3 protein: CASSEAWTDYGYTF
V gene: TRBV6-5; D gene: TRBD2; clone size: .; J gene: TRBJ2-7; CDR3 DNA: TGTGCCGCTGGGAGGGGAAAGGGCTACGAGCAGTACTTC; CDR3 protein: CAAGRGKGYEQYF
V gene: TRBV2; D gene: .; clone size: once; J gene: TRBJ2-7; CDR3 DNA: TGTGCCAGCAAGTTTCCAGGTGGCTACGAGCAGTACTTC; CDR3 protein: CASKFPGGYEQYF
V gene: TRBV7-3; D gene: .; clone size: .; J gene: TRBJ1-6; CDR3 DNA: TGTGCCAGCAGCCCGACTGGGAGCTCCTATAATTCACCCCTCCACTTT; CDR3 protein: CASSPTGSSYNSPLHF
V gene: TRBV5-4; D gene: TRBD2; clone size: .; J gene: TRBJ2-1; CDR3 DNA: TGTGCCAGCAGCTCACAGCGGGGGGGCGGAAATGAGCAGTTCTTC; CDR3 protein: CASSSQRGGGNEQFF
V gene: TRBV9; D gene: .; clone size: .; J gene: TRBJ1-5; CDR3 DNA: TGTGCCAGCAGCCCAGGGGCAGAGAATCAGCCCCAGCATTTT; CDR3 protein: CASSPGAENQPQHF
V gene: TRBV4-3; D gene: .; clone size: once; J gene: TRBJ1-4; CDR3 DNA: TGCGCCAGCAGCCAGGAATACAGAGCAACTAATGAAAAACTGTTTTTT; CDR3 protein: CASSQEYRATNEKLFF
V gene: TRBV29-1; D gene: TRBD1; clone size: .; J gene: TRBJ2-7; CDR3 DNA: TGCAGCGTTGGCCTCGGATCGGACAGGGGTTCCTACGAGCAGTACTTC; CDR3 protein: CSVGLGSDRGSYEQYF
V gene: TRBV4-3; D gene: .; clone size: .; J gene: TRBJ1-3; CDR3 DNA: TGCGCCAGCAGTCCGGGGGGCAGCTCTGGAAACACCATATATTTT; CDR3 protein: CASSPGGSSGNTIYF
V gene: TRBV10-2; D gene: TRBD1; clone size: .; J gene: TRBJ2-7; CDR3 DNA: TGCGCCAGCCGCCGGGACAGGCCCTACGAGCAGTACTTC; CDR3 protein: CASRRDRPYEQYF
V gene: TRBV5-1; D gene: .; clone size: .; J gene: TRBJ2-2; CDR3 DNA: TGCGCCAGCAGCGGAACAGGGTTCTCGCGCACCGGGGAGCTGTTTTTT; CDR3 protein: CASSGTGFSRTGELFF
V gene: TRBV19; D gene: .; clone size: .; J gene: TRBJ1-1; CDR3 DNA: TGTGCCAGTATCTCTCTAGGGGGGAACACTGAAGCTTTCTTT; CDR3 protein: CASISLGGNTEAFF
V gene: TRBV19; D gene: TRBD1; clone size: once; J gene: TRBJ2-7; CDR3 DNA: TGTGCCAGTGGGACAGGGGGCCCCACCGAGCAGTACTTC; CDR3 protein: CASGTGGPTEQYF
V gene: TRBV19; D gene: TRBD1; clone size: .; J gene: TRBJ2-7; CDR3 DNA: TGTGCCACTCGAAACAGGGGGGCCTACGAGCAGTACTTC; CDR3 protein: CATRNRGAYEQYF
V gene: TRBV18; D gene: TRBD1; clone size: .; J gene: TRBJ1-1; CDR3 DNA: TGTGCCAGCTCTGCCGGGACAGGAGGGGACACTGAAGCTTTCTTT; CDR3 protein: CASSAGTGGDTEAFF
V gene: TRBV25-1; D gene: .; clone size: .; J gene: TRBJ1-3; CDR3 DNA: TGTGCCAGCAGGGGGACTGACAGACTGTCTGGAAACACCATATATTTT; CDR3 protein: CASRGTDRLSGNTIYF
V gene: TRBV28; D gene: TRBD1; clone size: .; J gene: TRBJ1-5; CDR3 DNA: TGTGCCAGCCCTAGACAGGGGCGCCGGCCCCAGCATTTT; CDR3 protein: CASPRQGRRPQHF
V gene: TRBV6-1; D gene: .; clone size: .; J gene: TRBJ2-7; CDR3 DNA: TGTGCCAGCAACCTGGTGACTGGGGGGTACTACGAGCAGTACTTC; CDR3 protein: CASNLVTGGYYEQYF
V gene: TRBV6-1; D gene: TRBD1; clone size: .; J gene: TRBJ2-3; CDR3 DNA: TGTGCCAGCAGTGAAGCACAGGGGGTAGATACGCAGTATTTT; CDR3 protein: CASSEAQGVDTQYF
V gene: TRBV6-1; D gene: TRBD2; clone size: .; J gene: TRBJ2-1; CDR3 DNA: TGTGCCAGCAGTGAAGATCCGGGACTAGCGGGGGGACAATATTACAATGAGCAGTTCTTC; CDR3 protein: CASSEDPGLAGGQYYNEQFF
V gene: TRBV12-5; D gene: TRBD1; clone size: .; J gene: TRBJ2-2; CDR3 DNA: TGTGCTAGTGGTTTCCGACAGGGTGGGCCCGGGGAGCTGTTTTTT; CDR3 protein: CASGFRQGGPGELFF
V gene: TRBV4-3; D gene: TRBD2; clone size: .; J gene: TRBJ2-5; CDR3 DNA: TGCGCCAGCAGCCAAGGGGGGGTTTCGGGGGGTCAAGAGACCCAGTACTTC; CDR3 protein: CASSQGGVSGGQETQYF
V gene: TRBV6-1; D gene: TRBD1; clone size: .; J gene: TRBJ1-2; CDR3 DNA: TGTGCCAGCAGTGAAGGAGGGACAGGGCAGGGCTACACCTTC; CDR3 protein: CASSEGGTGQGYTF
V gene: TRBV7-2; D gene: TRBD1; clone size: .; J gene: TRBJ1-4; CDR3 DNA: TGTGCCAGCAGCAAGGACAGGGGTAATGAAAAACTGTTTTTT; CDR3 protein: CASSKDRGNEKLFF
V gene: TRBV6-5; D gene: .; clone size: .; J gene: TRBJ1-3; CDR3 DNA: TGTGCCAGCAAACTGGGGCCGGGAAACACCATATATTTT; CDR3 protein: CASKLGPGNTIYF
V gene: TRBV5-8; D gene: .; clone size: .; J gene: TRBJ1-5; CDR3 DNA: TGTGCCAGCAGCTTGGAGGGGTACCAGCCCCAGCATTTT; CDR3 protein: CASSLEGYQPQHF
V gene: TRBV6-5; D gene: TRBD2; clone size: .; J gene: TRBJ2-3; CDR3 DNA: TGTGCCAGCAGTTTCCGACTAGCGGGGTTAACAGATACGCAGTATTTT; CDR3 protein: CASSFRLAGLTDTQYF
V gene: TRBV19; D gene: TRBD1; clone size: .; J gene: TRBJ1-1; CDR3 DNA: TGTGCCAGTAGTAACGACAGGGACACTGAAGCTTTCTTT; CDR3 protein: CASSNDRDTEAFF
V gene: TRBV19; D gene: TRBD1; clone size: .; J gene: TRBJ1-4; CDR3 DNA: TGTGCCAGTAGTATGAGAACAGGGGGCTCAGAAAAACTGTTTTTT; CDR3 protein: CASSMRTGGSEKLFF
V gene: TRBV19; D gene: TRBD2; clone size: .; J gene: TRBJ2-5; CDR3 DNA: TGTGCCAGTAGAGACCGGGAGGGTAGAGAGACCCAGTACTTC; CDR3 protein: CASRDREGRETQYF
V gene: TRBV10-1; D gene: .; clone size: .; J gene: TRBJ2-1; CDR3 DNA: TGCGCCAGCAGTGAGTCGGTCACGGTGATATTTACTCGGCAGTTCTTC; CDR3 protein: CASSESVTVIFTRQFF